Reported below is one T cell receptor beta chain. Germline assignment: CDR1 MNHEY and CDR2 SMNVEV (reference sequence). The CDR3 runs 14 residues. V was cut by 2 bases and J by 2 bases, with 6 bases left in between. PCR amplification relied on 60 Vbeta primers (plus 13 Jbeta primers). The method was immunoSEQ multiplex PCR; TCRdb's version includes in-frame clones alone and lacks a portion of them. The sample lists hundreds of thousands of clones, almost 80% occurring once. These data belong to a study of cytomegalovirus exposure and HLA in healthy donors. Though probably carrying unrecorded immune exposures, donors were nominally healthy at sampling.

This TCR derives from a male donor in good health and CMV-seronegative. The specimen was PBMCs. This sequence joins TRBV27 and TRBJ1-4, with D unresolved. This CDR3 reads CASSLEVTNEKLFF. CDR3 DNA sequence: TGTGCCAGCAGTTTAGAGGTCACTAATGAAAAACTGTTTTTT.